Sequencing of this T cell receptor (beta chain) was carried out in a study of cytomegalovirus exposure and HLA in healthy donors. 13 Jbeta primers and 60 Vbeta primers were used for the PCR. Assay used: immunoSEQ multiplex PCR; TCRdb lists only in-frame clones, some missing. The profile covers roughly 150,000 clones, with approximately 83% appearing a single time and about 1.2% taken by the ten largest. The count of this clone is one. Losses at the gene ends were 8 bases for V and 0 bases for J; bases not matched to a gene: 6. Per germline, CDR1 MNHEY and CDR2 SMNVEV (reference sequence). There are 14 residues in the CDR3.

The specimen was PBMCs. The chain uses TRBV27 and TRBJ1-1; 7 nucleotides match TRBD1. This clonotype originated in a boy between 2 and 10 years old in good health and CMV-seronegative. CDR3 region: CASRLQGMNTEAFF. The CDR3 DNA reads TGTGCCAGCCGCTTACAGGGGATGAACACTGAAGCTTTCTTT.